This T cell receptor (beta chain) was documented in a study of shared clonotypes between healthy human individuals. General study results and limits: In general, naive subsets displayed greater estimated richness than memory subsets did. Non-shared clonotypes had lower generation probabilities than those shared by all four donors.

The CDR3 length is 12 residues. Per germline, CDR1 SGHNT and CDR2 YYREEE (reference sequence). Trimming pared 0 bases from V and 4 bases from J, leaving 5 bases between. Each donor was a Caucasian adult residing in Nashville, Tennessee. Original data processing: From ImmunoSEQ came sequences covering only the junction and carrying no quality scores, so filtering differed. Sequencing used immunoSEQ multiplex PCR; TCRdb keeps in-frame clones, though not all of them. The V and J calls and the clone size are those of that table, but D and trimming were determined from the DNA. The sample holds about 2 million clones, 85% to 95% seen once. As for this clone: Its target is unknown. Other DNA sequences from this sample encode an identical CDR3 as well.

The sequence came from a man aged 18 to 35 in good health. This chain connects TRBV5-4 to TRBJ2-7; D is unclear. Sequencing input: naive CD4+ T cells sorted from blood. Subset reported: CD45RA+ positively selected. The CDR3 DNA reads as TGTGCCAGCAGCTTGGACCTTTACGAGCAGTACTTC. Protein: CASSLDLYEQYF.